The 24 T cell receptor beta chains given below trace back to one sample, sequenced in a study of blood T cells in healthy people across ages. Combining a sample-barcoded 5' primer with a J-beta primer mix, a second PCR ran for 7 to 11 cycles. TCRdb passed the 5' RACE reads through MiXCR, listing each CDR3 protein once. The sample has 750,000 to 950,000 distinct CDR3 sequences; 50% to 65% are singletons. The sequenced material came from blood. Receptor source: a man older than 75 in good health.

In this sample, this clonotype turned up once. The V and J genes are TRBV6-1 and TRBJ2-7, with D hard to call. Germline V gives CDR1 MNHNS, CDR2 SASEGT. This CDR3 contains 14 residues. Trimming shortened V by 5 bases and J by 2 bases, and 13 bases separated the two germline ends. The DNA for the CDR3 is TGTGCCAGCAGTCTGAACAGCGTCACCTACGAGCAGTACTTC. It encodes CASSLNSVTYEQYF.

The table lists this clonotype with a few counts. CDR3 nucleotides: TGTGCCAGCAGCCCCCGATCAGTTCCGATCAAAAACAATGAGCAGTTCTTC. Protein sequence: CASSPRSVPIKNNEQFF. This chain connects TRBV7-2 to TRBJ2-1, with unresolved D. Deletions cut 5 bases from V and 5 bases from J, with 22 bases between. CDR3 length: 17 residues. Germline CDR1 and CDR2: SGHTA and FQGNSA.

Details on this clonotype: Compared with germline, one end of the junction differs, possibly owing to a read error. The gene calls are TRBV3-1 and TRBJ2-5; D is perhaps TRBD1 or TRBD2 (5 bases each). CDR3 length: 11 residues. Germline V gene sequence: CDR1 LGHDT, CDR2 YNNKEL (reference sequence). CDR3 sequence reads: CASSQGGTRYF. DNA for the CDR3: TGTGCCAGCAGCCAAGGGGGGACCCGGTACTTC.

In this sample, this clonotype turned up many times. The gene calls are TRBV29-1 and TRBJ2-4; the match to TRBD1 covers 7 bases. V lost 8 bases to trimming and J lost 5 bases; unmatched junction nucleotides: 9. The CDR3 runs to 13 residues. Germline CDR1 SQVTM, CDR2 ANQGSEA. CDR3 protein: CSSETGSENIQYF. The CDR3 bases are TGCAGCTCTGAGACAGGGTCGGAAAACATTCAGTACTTC.

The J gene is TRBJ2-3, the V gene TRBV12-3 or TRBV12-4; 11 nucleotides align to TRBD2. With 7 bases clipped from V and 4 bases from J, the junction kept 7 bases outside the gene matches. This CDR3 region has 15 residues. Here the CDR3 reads CASTQLAGDADTQYF. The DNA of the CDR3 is TGTGCCAGCACCCAACTAGCGGGAGACGCAGATACGCAGTATTTT.

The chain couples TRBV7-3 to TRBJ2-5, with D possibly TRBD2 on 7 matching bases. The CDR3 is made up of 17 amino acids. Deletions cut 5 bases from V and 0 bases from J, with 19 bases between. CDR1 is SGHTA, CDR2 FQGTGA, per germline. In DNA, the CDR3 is TGTGCCAGCAGCCCAGGGGTAGCGGGCCAGTACCAAGAGACCCAGTACTTC. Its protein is CASSPGVAGQYQETQYF.

The CDR3 sequence: CASSILVVALNEQFF. For the CDR3, the DNA is TGTGCCAGTAGTATCTTAGTTGTGGCCCTCAATGAGCAGTTCTTC. This chain links TRBV19 with TRBJ2-1; D remains unclear. V lost 3 bases, J lost 6 bases, and 15 bases lay in between. This CDR3 is 15 amino acids long. Germline V lookup: CDR1 LNHDA, CDR2 SQIVND (reference sequence).

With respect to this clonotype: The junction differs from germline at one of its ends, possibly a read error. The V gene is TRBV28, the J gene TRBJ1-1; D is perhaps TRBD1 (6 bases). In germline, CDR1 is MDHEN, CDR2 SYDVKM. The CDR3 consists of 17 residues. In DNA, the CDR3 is TGTGCCAGCAGTTCCCATAGGTGGGGGGCGATGAACACCGAAGCTTTCTTT. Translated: CASSSHRWGAMNTEAFF.

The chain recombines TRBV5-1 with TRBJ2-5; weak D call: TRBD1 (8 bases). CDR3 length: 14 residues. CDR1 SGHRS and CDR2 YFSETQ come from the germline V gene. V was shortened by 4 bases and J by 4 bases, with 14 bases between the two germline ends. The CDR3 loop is CASSKTGEGETQYF. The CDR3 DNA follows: TGCGCCAGCAGCAAGACAGGGGAGGGAGAGACCCAGTACTTC.

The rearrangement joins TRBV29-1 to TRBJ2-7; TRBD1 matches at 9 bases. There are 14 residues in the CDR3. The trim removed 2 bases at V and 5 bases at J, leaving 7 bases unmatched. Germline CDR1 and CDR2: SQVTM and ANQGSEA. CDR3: CSVERTGERDEQYF. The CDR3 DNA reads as TGCAGCGTTGAAAGGACAGGGGAACGGGACGAGCAGTACTTC.

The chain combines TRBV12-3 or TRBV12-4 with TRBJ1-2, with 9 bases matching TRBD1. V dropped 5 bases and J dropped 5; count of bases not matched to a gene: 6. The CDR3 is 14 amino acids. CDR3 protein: CASSVGQGRYGYTF. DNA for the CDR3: TGTGCCAGCAGTGTCGGACAGGGGAGGTATGGCTACACCTTC.

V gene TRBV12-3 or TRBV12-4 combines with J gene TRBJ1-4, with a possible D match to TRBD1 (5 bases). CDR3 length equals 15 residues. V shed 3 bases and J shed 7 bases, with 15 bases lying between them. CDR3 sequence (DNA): TGTGCCAGCAGTTTGAGTCTCCCGAGGGGTGAAAAACTGTTTTTT. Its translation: CASSLSLPRGEKLFF.

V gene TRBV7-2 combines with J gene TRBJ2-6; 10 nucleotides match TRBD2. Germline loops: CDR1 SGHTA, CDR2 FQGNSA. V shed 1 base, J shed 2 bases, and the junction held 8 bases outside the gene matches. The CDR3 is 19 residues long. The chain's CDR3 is CASSLVLAGVGTGANVLTF. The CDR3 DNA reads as TGTGCCAGCAGCTTAGTTCTAGCGGGAGTAGGTACTGGGGCCAACGTCCTGACTTTC.

The CDR3 DNA sequence: TGTGCCATCAGTGACAGACTAGCCGCCTACGAGCAGTACTTC. Translating gives CAISDRLAAYEQYF. V gene TRBV10-3 combines with J gene TRBJ2-7; 7 nucleotides match TRBD2. The CDR3 extends over 14 amino acids. CDR1 and CDR2 from the germline V gene are ENHRY and SYGVKD. The J segment lost 2 bases and the V segment lost 3 bases, leaving 4 bases of the junction unmatched.

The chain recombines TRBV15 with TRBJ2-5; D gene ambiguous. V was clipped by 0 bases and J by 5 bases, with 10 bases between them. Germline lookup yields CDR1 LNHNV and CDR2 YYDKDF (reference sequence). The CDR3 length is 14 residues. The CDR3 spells CATSRDGGPETQYF. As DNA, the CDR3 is TGTGCCACCAGCAGAGATGGCGGCCCGGAGACCCAGTACTTC.

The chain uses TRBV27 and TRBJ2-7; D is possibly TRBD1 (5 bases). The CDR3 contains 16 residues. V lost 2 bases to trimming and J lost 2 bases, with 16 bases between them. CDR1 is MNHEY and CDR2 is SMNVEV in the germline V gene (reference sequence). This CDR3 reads CASSLGSRATTYEQYF. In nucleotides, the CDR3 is TGTGCCAGCAGTTTAGGGTCCAGGGCTACTACCTACGAGCAGTACTTC.

The CDR3 DNA sequence: TGCAGTGCTGCCCGGGACAGCCGCTCCTACGAGCAGTACTTC. Encoded protein: CSAARDSRSYEQYF. The chain recombines TRBV20-1 with TRBJ2-7; 7 bases match TRBD1. The CDR3 extends over 14 amino acids. J was trimmed by 0 bases and V by 5 bases; bases with no gene match: 7. The germline V gene has CDR1 DFQATT and CDR2 SNEGSKA (reference sequence).

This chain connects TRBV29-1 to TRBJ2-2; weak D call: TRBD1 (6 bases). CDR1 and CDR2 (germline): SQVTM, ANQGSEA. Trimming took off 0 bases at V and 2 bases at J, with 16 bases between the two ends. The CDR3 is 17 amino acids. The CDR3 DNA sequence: TGCAGCGTTGAAGATCCGGACAGAAAGAGTAACACCGGGGAGCTGTTTTTT. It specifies CSVEDPDRKSNTGELFF.

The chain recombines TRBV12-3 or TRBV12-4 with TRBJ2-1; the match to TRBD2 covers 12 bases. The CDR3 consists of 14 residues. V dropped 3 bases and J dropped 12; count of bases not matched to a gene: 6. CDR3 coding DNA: TGTGCCAGCAGTTTGACTAGCGGGAGTGTTGGGCAGTTCTTC. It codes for CASSLTSGSVGQFF.

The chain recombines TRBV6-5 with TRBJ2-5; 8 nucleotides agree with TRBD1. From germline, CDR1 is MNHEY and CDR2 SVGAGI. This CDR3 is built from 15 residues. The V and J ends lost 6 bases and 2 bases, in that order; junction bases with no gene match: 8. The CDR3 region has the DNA TGTGCCAGCAGCACCTACGGACAGGGACAAGAGACCCAGTACTTC. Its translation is CASSTYGQGQETQYF.

The CDR3 nucleotides read TGTGCCAGCAGTTACAACGGCGGGAGGCGAGAGACCCAGTACTTC. Its translation is CASSYNGGRRETQYF. The chain employs TRBV6-2 or TRBV6-3 and TRBJ2-7; 8 bases are a match to TRBD2. The J call may be faulty, since TRBJ2-5 better matches the DNA end. Germline CDR1 and CDR2: MNHEY and SVGEGT. The CDR3 spans 15 residues.

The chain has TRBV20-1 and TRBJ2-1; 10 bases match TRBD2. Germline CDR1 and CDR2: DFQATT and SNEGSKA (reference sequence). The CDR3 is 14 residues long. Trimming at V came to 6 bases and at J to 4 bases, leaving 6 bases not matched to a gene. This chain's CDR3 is CSAEPSGRYNEQFF. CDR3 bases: TGCAGTGCCGAACCTAGCGGGAGATACAATGAGCAGTTCTTC.

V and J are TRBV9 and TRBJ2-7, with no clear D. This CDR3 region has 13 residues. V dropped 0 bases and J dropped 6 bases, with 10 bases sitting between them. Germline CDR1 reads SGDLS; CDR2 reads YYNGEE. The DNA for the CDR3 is TGTGCCAGCAGCGTAGTACCGGGTTGCGAGCAGTACTTC. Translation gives CASSVVPGCEQYF.

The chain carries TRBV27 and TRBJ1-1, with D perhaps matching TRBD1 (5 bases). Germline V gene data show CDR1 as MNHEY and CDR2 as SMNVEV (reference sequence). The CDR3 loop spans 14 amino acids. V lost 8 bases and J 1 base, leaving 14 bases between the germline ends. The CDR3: CASSRGRGNTEAFF. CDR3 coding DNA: TGTGCCAGCTCCCGAGGTAGGGGGAACACTGAAGCTTTCTTT.